This TCR beta chain was observed in a study of T cell repertoires in cytomegalovirus infection. Study overall: Indicated by public TCR beta signatures were CMV infection and matching HLA type. General study findings and limits: HLA-C-restricted CMV-specific TCR beta clonotypes were dominant in the ex vivo response. Summed frequency of shared TCR beta families picked out CMV carriers who also had the relevant HLA.

TCRdb re-analysed the reads in MiXCR, keeping a single row per CDR3 protein. The sample lists approximately 180,000 distinct CDR3 sequences, roughly 20% occurring once. V lost 0 bases and J lost 3; bases outside the gene matches: 5. This CDR3 has 16 residues. Per germline, CDR1 ENHRY and CDR2 SYGVKD. This clonotype occurred many times. The antigen is undetermined. Sequenced: PBMCs. The clonotype was recovered from a human donor in good health (CMV status not recorded). Some clones in this sample may be carry-over from other donors' samples. This chain joins TRBV10-3 and TRBJ1-5; 7 nucleotides line up with TRBD1. The CDR3 region is CAISESNRGDNQPQHF. CDR3 bases: TGTGCCATCAGTGAGTCCAACAGGGGTGACAATCAGCCCCAGCATTTT.